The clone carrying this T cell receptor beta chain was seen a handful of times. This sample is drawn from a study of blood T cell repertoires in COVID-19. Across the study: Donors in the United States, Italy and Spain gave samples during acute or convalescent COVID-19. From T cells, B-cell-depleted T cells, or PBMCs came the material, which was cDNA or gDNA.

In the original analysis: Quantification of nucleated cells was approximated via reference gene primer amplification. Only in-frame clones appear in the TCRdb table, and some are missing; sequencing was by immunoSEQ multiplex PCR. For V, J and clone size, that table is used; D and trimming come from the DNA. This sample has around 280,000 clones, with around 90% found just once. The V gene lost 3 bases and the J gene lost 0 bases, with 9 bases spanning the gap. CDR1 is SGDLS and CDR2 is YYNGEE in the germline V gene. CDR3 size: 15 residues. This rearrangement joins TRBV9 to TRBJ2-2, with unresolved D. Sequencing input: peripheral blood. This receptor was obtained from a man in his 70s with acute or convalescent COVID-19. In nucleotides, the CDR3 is TGTGCCAGCAGCGCAGATGTAACGAACACCGGGGAGCTGTTTTTT. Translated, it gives CASSADVTNTGELFF.